The 9 T cell receptor beta chains reported below all come from one sample, sequenced in a study of early T cells in non-severe SARS-CoV-2 infection (dated by TCRdb to the early 2020s). The library relied on 5' RACE. The sample was run on a NextSeq 500. TCRdb reanalyzed the raw reads on its own, using fastp at Q25 for trimming and MiXCR for clone calling, and kept in-frame beta chains. A single entry per CDR3 protein holds the most common genes and DNA from its merged rows. This sample is represented by some 80,000 distinct CDR3 sequences; approximately 13% of them were singletons. About 1.4% of the sample comes from the top ten. The sequencing sample was made of whole blood. The receptors here all came from an adult who was a healthcare worker with PCR-confirmed SARS-CoV-2 infection or an uninfected control (not recorded which).

This clonotype came up a few times. The chain links TRBV7-9 to TRBJ2-3, with D unclear. CDR1 is SEHNR, CDR2 FQNEAQ, per germline (reference sequence). V gave up 5 bases and J gave up 0 bases, with 15 bases separating them. CDR3 length equals 16 residues. The CDR3 coding sequence is TGTGCCAGCAGCACCCGACCACCCGAAAGCACAGATACGCAGTATTTT. Translating gives CASSTRPPESTDTQYF.

Ten or more counts support this clonotype. The chain employs TRBV30 and TRBJ1-2; 8 bases agree with TRBD1. The CDR3 extends over 15 amino acids. The ends lost 3 bases at V and 3 bases at J; junction bases unmatched: 9. Germline V lookup: CDR1 GTSNPN, CDR2 SVGIG (reference sequence). The CDR3 nucleotides read TGTGCCTGGAGCACACCTAGGACAGGGTACTATGGCTACACCTTC. Amino acids: CAWSTPRTGYYGYTF.

Many counts were recorded for this clonotype. The chain recombines TRBV20-1 with TRBJ2-7; D is possibly TRBD2 (5 bases). The V gene's germline CDR1 is DFQATT and CDR2 SNEGSKA (reference sequence). The CDR3 contains 15 residues. Trimming pared 5 bases from V and 0 bases from J, leaving 17 bases between. CDR3 sequence reads: CSASPKAGSSYEQYF. DNA for the CDR3: TGCAGTGCTTCTCCAAAGGCTGGGAGCTCCTACGAGCAGTACTTC.

There are many counts of this clonotype. This sequence joins TRBV7-9 and TRBJ1-1; D ambiguous. The CDR3 extends over 14 amino acids. The germline V and J ends were trimmed by 2 bases and 0 bases, with 7 bases remaining between them. Germline assignment: CDR1 SEHNR and CDR2 FQNEAQ (reference sequence). In DNA form, the CDR3 reads TGTGCCAGCAGCTTATCGGAAATGAACACTGAAGCTTTCTTT. This encodes CASSLSEMNTEAFF.

The V and J genes are TRBV12-3 or TRBV12-4 and TRBJ1-6; the match to TRBD1 covers 7 bases. Trimming cost V 5 bases and J 9 bases; bases outside gene matches: 10. This CDR3 is 15 amino acids long. This chain's CDR3 is CASSVSGGLGSPLHF. For the CDR3, the DNA is TGTGCCAGCAGTGTCTCAGGGGGTTTGGGTTCACCCCTCCACTTT.

A few counts support this clonotype. The V call is TRBV6-2 or TRBV6-3, the J call TRBJ1-5, with 9 nucleotides matching TRBD1. The V gene's germline CDR1 is MNHEY and CDR2 SVGEGT. This CDR3 is built from 14 residues. The V and J ends lost 4 bases and 2 bases, in that order; junction bases with no gene match: 0. The CDR3 DNA is TGTGCCAGCAGTTGGACAGGGGGCAATCAGCCCCAGCATTTT. It encodes CASSWTGGNQPQHF.

This clonotype was seen repeatedly, ten times or more. The V call is TRBV24-1, the J call TRBJ2-3, with 13 bases lining up with TRBD2. CDR1 and CDR2 (germline): KGHDR, SFDVKD. The CDR3 sequence is 17 residues long. V trimming: 3 bases; J trimming: 2 bases; junction bases outside the gene matches: 4. The CDR3 loop is CATSDHGLAGVTDTQYF. CDR3 sequence (DNA): TGTGCCACCAGTGATCACGGACTAGCGGGGGTCACAGATACGCAGTATTTT.

This clonotype occurred a few times. The J gene is TRBJ1-6, the V gene TRBV24-1; D unclear. This CDR3 is built from 15 residues. Trimming removed 1 base at V and 9 bases at J, with 12 bases between. The germline gives CDR1 KGHDR, CDR2 SFDVKD. This chain's CDR3 is CATSDLGRESSPLHF. The DNA of the CDR3 is TGTGCCACCAGTGATTTAGGGAGGGAGTCTTCACCCCTCCACTTT.

This clonotype occurred a few times. The rearrangement joins TRBV20-1 to TRBJ2-7, with 7 bases that match TRBD2. This CDR3 comprises 11 residues. The V gene end was trimmed by 5 bases and the J gene end by 3 bases; junction bases not matched to a gene: 1. Germline values: CDR1 DFQATT, CDR2 SNEGSKA (reference sequence). The CDR3 sequence: CSAGGGYEQYF. CDR3 bases: TGCAGTGCTGGGGGGGGCTACGAGCAGTACTTC.